What follows are 7 T cell receptor beta chains derived from one specimen sequenced in a study of blood T cell repertoires in COVID-19. Measured with immunoSEQ multiplex PCR; TCRdb has only the in-frame clones, and not every one. The sample has under 400,000 clones; about nine tenths are singletons. Sequencing input: PBMCs or T cells enriched from blood (not recorded which). The receptors shown here come from a woman under 40 who had been exposed to COVID-19.

This rearrangement joins TRBV9 to TRBJ1-6, with unresolved D. Germline V gene lookup returns CDR1 SGDLS and CDR2 YYNGEE. The V end was cut by 3 bases, the J end by 9 bases, with 31 bases between. CDR3 length: 20 residues. CDR3 amino acids: CASSGERVSPSPTTFSPLHF. CDR3 sequence (DNA): TGTGCCAGCAGCGGGGAGAGGGTGTCTCCTTCGCCTACCACCTTTTCACCCCTCCACTTT.

The genes are TRBV7-6 and TRBJ2-7; perhaps TRBD2 as D (5 bases). Germline assignment: CDR1 SGHVS and CDR2 FNYEAQ. The germline V and J ends were trimmed by 5 bases and 3 bases, with 11 bases remaining between them. CDR3 length equals 13 residues. This CDR3 reads CASSQDGLYEQYF. CDR3 in DNA: TGTGCCAGCAGCCAGGACGGACTCTACGAGCAGTACTTC.

The chain recombines TRBV20-1 with TRBJ2-3; D is unresolved. Looked up from germline, CDR1 is DFQATT and CDR2 is SNEGSKA (reference sequence). This CDR3 is built from 11 residues. V lost 3 bases and J 5 bases, leaving 6 bases between the germline ends. Here the CDR3 reads CSASFVDTQYF. The CDR3 bases are TGCAGTGCTAGTTTCGTAGATACGCAGTATTTT.

A few counts support this clone. The CDR3 region is CASSLDSRGNQPQHF. The DNA of the CDR3 is TGCGCCAGCAGCTTGGATTCGAGGGGCAATCAGCCCCAGCATTTT. The chain is built from TRBV5-1 and TRBJ1-5; D is uncertain. The CDR3 is 15 residues long. Germline-derived CDR1 and CDR2 are SGHRS and YFSETQ. Trimming took 0 bases from V and 2 from J, leaving 9 bases between them.

The CDR3 sequence: CSVYQQNLRGYTF. The CDR3 bases are TGCAGCGTTTATCAACAGAACCTTAGGGGCTACACCTTC. This chain joins TRBV29-1 and TRBJ1-2; D call uncertain. The germline V gene has CDR1 SQVTM and CDR2 ANQGSEA. The CDR3 sequence is 13 residues long. Trimming left V 5 bases short and J 8 bases short, with 18 bases between.

CDR3 nucleotides: TGTGCCAGCAGTGGCGGGAGGGCCTACAATGAGCAGTTCTTC. It yields the protein CASSGGRAYNEQFF. The chain uses TRBV9 and TRBJ2-1; 9 positions agree with TRBD2. With V trimmed by 5 bases and J by 2 bases, 2 bases remained unmatched. Germline V gives CDR1 SGDLS, CDR2 YYNGEE. The CDR3 loop spans 14 amino acids.

The chain combines TRBV28 with TRBJ2-7; the match to TRBD2 covers 11 bases. This CDR3 comprises 16 residues. CDR1 and CDR2 from the germline V gene are MDHEN and SYDVKM. The V gene end was trimmed by 7 bases and the J gene end by 2 bases; junction bases not matched to a gene: 10. The CDR3 nucleotides are TGTGCCAGCAACCCACTAGCGGGAGTTCTCCCCTACGAGCAGTACTTC. This codes for CASNPLAGVLPYEQYF.